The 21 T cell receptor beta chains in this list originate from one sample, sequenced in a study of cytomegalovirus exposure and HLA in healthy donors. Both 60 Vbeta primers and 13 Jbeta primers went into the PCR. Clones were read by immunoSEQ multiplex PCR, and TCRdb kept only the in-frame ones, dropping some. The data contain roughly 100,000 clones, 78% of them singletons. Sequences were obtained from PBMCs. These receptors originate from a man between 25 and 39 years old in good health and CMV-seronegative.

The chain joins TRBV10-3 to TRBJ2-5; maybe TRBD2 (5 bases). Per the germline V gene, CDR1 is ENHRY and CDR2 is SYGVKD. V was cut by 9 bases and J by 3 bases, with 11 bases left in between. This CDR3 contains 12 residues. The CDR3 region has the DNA TGTGCCATTTCTCCGGGAAAAGAGACCCAGTACTTC. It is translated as CAISPGKETQYF.

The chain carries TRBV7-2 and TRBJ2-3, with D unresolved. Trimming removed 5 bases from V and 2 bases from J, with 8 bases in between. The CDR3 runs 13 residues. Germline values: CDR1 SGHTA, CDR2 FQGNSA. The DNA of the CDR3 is TGTGCCAGCAGCCTTCAGGTCACAGATACGCAGTATTTT. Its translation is CASSLQVTDTQYF.

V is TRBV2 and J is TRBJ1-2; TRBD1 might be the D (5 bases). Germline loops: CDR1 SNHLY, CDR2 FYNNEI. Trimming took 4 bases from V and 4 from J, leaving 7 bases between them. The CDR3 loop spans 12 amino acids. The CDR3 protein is CASSGRVYGYTF. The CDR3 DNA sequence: TGTGCCAGCAGTGGCAGGGTCTATGGCTACACCTTC.

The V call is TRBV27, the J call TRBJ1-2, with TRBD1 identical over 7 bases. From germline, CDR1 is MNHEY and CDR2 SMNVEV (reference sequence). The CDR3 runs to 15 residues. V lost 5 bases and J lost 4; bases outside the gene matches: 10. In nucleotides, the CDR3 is TGTGCCAGCAGTCTAAGACAGGGTCGAGGCTATGGCTACACCTTC. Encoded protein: CASSLRQGRGYGYTF.

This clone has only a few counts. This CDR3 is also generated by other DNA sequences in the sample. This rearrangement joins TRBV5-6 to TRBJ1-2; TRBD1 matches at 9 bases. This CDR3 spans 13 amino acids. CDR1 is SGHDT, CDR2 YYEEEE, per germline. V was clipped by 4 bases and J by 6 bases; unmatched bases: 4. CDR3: CASSDTGGNGYTF. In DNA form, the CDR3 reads TGTGCCAGCAGCGATACAGGGGGCAATGGCTACACCTTC.

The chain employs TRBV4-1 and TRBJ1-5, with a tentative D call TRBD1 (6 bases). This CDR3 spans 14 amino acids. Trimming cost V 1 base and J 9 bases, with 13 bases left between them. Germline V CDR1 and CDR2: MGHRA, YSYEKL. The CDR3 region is CASSQGDRTSPQHF. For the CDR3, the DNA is TGCGCCAGCAGCCAAGGCGACAGGACTTCGCCCCAGCATTTT.

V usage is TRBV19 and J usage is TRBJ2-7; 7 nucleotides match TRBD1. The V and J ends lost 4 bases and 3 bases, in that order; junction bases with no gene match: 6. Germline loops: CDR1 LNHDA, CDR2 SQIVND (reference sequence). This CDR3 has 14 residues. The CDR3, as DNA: TGTGCCAGTAGTACAAAAGCAGGGGGCTACGAGCAGTACTTC. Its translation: CASSTKAGGYEQYF.

CDR3 loop: CASSPRGTGGSEQYF. For the CDR3, the DNA is TGTGCCAGCAGCCCACGCGGGACAGGGGGAAGCGAGCAGTACTTC. The rearrangement uses TRBV7-2 and TRBJ2-7; the match to TRBD1 covers 11 bases. The germline V gene has CDR1 SGHTA and CDR2 FQGNSA. V shed 5 bases and J 6 bases; nucleotides not matched to a gene: 9. The CDR3 loop spans 15 amino acids.

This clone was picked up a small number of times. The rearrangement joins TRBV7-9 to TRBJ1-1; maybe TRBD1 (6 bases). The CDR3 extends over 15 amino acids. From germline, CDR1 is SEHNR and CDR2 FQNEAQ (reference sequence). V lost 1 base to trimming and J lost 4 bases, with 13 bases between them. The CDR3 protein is CASSLGAGVSTEAFF. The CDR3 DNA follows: TGTGCCAGCAGCTTAGGAGCAGGGGTAAGCACTGAAGCTTTCTTT.

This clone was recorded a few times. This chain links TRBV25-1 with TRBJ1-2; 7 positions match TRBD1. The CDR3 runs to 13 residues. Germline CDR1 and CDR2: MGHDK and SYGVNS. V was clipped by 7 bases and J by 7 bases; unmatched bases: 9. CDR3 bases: TGTGCCAGCATTGGGGGGAACAGGGGTGGCTACACCTTC. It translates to CASIGGNRGGYTF.

The DNA of the CDR3 is TGCGCCAGCAGTCGAACAGGTATGCATGAGCAGTTCTTC. Protein sequence: CASSRTGMHEQFF. This chain links TRBV4-3 with TRBJ2-1; a weak D match, TRBD1 (5 bases). Germline CDR1 and CDR2: LGHNA and YSLEER. Trimming removed 6 bases from V and 8 bases from J, with 14 bases in between. This CDR3 is built from 13 residues.

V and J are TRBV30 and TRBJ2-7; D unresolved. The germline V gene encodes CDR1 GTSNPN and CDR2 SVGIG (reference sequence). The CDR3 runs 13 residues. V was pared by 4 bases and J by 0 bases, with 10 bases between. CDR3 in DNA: TGTGCCTGGACTTTGGCACCCTCCTACGAGCAGTACTTC. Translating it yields CAWTLAPSYEQYF.

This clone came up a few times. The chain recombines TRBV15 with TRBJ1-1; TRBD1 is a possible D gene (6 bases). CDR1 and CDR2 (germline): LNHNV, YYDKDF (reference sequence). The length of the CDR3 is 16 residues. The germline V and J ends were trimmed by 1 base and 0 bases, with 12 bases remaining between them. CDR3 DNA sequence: TGTGCCACCAGCAGAGGAGGGGGACCTTTGAACACTGAAGCTTTCTTT. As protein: CATSRGGGPLNTEAFF.

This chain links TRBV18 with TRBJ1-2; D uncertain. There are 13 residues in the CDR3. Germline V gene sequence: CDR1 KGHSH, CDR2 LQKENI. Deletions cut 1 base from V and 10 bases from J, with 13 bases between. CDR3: CASSPLSRTDYTF. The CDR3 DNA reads TGTGCCAGCTCACCACTCTCTCGTACAGACTACACCTTC.

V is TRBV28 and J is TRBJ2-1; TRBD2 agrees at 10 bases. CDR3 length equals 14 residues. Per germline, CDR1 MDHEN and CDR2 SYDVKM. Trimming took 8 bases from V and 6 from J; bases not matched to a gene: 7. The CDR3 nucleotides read TGTGCCAGCGGTACTAGCGGGACAGGCAATGAGCAGTTCTTC. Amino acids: CASGTSGTGNEQFF.

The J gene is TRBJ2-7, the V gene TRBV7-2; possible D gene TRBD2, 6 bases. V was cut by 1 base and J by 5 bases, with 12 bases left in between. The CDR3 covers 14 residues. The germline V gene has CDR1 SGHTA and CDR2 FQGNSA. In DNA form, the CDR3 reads TGTGCCAGCAGCTTAGTTGCGGGATCGGACGAGCAGTACTTC. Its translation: CASSLVAGSDEQYF.

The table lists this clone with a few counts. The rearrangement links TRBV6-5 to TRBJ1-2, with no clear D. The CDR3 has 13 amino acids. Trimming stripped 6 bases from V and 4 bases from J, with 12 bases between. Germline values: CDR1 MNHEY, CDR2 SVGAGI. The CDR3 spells CASRPTEIYGYTF. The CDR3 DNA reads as TGTGCCAGCAGACCCACAGAGATCTATGGCTACACCTTC.

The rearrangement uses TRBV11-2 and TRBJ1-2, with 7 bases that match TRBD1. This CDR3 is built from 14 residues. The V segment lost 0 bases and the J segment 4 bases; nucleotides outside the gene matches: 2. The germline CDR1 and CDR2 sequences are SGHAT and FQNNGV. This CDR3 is CASSLDQGGYGYTF. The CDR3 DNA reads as TGTGCCAGCAGCTTAGATCAGGGGGGCTATGGCTACACCTTC.

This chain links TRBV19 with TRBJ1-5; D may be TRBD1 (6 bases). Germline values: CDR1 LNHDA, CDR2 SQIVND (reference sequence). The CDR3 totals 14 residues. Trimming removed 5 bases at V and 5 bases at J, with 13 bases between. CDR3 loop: CASSPRRGDQPQHF. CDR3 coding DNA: TGTGCCAGTAGTCCCCGCAGGGGTGATCAGCCCCAGCATTTT.

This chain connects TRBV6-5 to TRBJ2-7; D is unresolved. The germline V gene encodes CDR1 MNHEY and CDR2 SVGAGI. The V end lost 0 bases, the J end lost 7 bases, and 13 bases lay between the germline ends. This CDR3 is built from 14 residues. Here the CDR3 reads CASSYSPGFGEQYF. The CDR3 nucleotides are TGTGCCAGCAGTTACTCGCCGGGTTTTGGGGAGCAGTACTTC.

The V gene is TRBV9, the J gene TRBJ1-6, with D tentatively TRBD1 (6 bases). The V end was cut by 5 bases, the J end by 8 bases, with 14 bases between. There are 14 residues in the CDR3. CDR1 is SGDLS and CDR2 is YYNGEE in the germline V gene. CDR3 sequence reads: CASSWTVEDSPLHF. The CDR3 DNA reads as TGTGCCAGCAGTTGGACAGTTGAGGATTCACCCCTCCACTTT.